Reported below is one TCR beta chain. Its antigen remains unknown. These data are taken from a study of chemoradiotherapy in HPV16-positive cancers. Whole-study context: A couple of HPV16-positive patients' cells yielded candidate HPV-specific clones and common motifs.

Study conclusions and caveats: Functional assays defining HPV-specific T cells used only a couple of HPV16-positive patients. Non-HPV-specific T cells did not expand in tumors during treatment, whereas candidate HPV-specific clones and E7-related motifs did.

Clones were sequenced by immunoSEQ multiplex PCR, and TCRdb holds only the in-frame ones, with some missing. The sample includes roughly 21,000 clones, 70% to 90% of them seen just once. The CDR3 contains 12 residues. V was pared by 6 bases and J by 4 bases, with 10 bases between. CDR1 is WSHSY and CDR2 is SAAADI in the germline V gene. Repertoires were sampled repeatedly during chemoradiotherapy. The chain recombines TRBV10-2 with TRBJ2-7; D is perhaps TRBD2 (5 bases). This TCR came from a human donor with HPV-associated anogenital cancer. The material was blood, obtained from a patient who underwent chemoradiotherapy. DNA for the CDR3: TGCGCCAGCAGGGGAGACTGGTACGAGCAGTACTTC. It is translated as CASRGDWYEQYF.